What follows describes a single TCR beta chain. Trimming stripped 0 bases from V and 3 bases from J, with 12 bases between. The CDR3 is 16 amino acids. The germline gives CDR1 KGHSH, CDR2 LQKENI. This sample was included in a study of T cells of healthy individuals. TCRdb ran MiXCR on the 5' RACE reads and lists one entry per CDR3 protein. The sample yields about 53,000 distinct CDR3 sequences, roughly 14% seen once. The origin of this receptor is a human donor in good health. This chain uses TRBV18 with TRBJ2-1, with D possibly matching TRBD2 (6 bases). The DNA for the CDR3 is TGTGCCAGCTCACCACCATCGGGAGCGCACTACAATGAGCAGTTCTTC. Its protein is CASSPPSGAHYNEQFF.